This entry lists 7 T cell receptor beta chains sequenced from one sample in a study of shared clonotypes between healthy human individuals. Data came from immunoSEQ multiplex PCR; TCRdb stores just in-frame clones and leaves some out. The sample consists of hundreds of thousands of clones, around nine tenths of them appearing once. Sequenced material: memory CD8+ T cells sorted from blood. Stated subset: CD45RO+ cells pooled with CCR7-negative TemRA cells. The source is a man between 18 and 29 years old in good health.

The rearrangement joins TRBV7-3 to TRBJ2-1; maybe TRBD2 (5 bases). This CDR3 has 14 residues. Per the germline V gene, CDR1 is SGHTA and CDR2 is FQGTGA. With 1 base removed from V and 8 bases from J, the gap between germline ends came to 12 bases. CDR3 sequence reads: CASSLSGSADEQFF. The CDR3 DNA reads TGTGCCAGCAGCTTAAGCGGGTCCGCAGATGAGCAGTTCTTC.

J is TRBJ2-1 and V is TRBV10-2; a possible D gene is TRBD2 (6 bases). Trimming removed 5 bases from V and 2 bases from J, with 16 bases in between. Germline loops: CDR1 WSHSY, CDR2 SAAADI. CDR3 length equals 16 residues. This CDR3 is CASSLPGGSPYNEQFF. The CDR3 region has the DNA TGCGCCAGCAGTCTCCCCGGGGGATCCCCCTACAATGAGCAGTTCTTC.

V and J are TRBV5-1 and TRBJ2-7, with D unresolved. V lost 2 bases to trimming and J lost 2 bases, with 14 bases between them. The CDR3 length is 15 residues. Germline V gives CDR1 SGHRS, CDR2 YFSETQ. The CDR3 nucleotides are TGCGCCAGCAGCTTCGGGCACCCGAGAACCTACGAGCAGTACTTC. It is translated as CASSFGHPRTYEQYF. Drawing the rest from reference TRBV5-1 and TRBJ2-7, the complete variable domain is KAGVTQTPRYLIKTRGQQVTLSCSPISGHRSVSWYQQTPGQGLQFLFEYFSETQRNKGNFPGRFSGRQFSNSRSEMNVSTLELGDSALYLCASSFGHPRTYEQYFGPGTRLTVT.

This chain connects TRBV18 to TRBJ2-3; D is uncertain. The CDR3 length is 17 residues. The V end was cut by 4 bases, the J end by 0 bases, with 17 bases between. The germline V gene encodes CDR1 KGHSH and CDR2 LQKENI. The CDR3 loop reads CASSRSGVFTSTDTQYF. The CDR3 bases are TGTGCCAGCTCACGATCAGGCGTGTTTACCAGCACAGATACGCAGTATTTT.

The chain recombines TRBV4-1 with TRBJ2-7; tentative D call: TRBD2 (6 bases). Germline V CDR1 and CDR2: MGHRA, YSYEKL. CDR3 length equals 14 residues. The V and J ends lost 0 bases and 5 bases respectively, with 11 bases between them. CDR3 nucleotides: TGCGCCAGCAGCCAAGAATTTTCTAGCGACGAGCAGTACTTC. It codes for CASSQEFSSDEQYF.

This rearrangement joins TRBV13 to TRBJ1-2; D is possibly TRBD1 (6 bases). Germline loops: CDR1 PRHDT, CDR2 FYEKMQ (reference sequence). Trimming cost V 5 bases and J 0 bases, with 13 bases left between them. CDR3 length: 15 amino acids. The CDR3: CASSIRDNANYGYTF. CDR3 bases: TGTGCCAGCAGCATACGGGACAACGCTAACTATGGCTACACCTTC. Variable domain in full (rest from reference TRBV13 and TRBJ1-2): AAGVIQSPRHLIKEKRETATLKCYPIPRHDTVYWYQQGPGQDPQFLISFYEKMQSDKGSIPDRFSAQQFSDYHSELNMSSLELGDSALYFCASSIRDNANYGYTFGSGTRLTVV.

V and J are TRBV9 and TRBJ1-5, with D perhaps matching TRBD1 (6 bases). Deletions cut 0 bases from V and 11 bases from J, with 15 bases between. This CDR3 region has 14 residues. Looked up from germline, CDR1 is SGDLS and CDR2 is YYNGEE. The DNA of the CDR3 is TGTGCCAGCAGCGTAGCAGGGGATCCTCGAACCCAGCATTTT. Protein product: CASSVAGDPRTQHF. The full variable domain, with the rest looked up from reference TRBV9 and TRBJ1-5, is DSGVTQTPKHLITATGQRVTLRCSPRSGDLSVYWYQQSLDQGLQFLIQYYNGEERAKGNILERFSAQQFPDLHSELNLSSLELGDSALYFCASSVAGDPRTQHFGDGTRLSIL.